The T cell receptor beta chain under discussion was sequenced for a study of identical twins (dated by TCRdb to about 2016). For the wider study: To test whether fetal clonotypes persist, the study used deep sequencing on TCR alpha and beta repertoires from monozygotic twins, unrelated adults of various ages, and cord blood. Replicate twin experiments were performed at different times using different library preparation protocols to rule out contamination.

Trimming takes 5 bases off V and 4 bases off J; junction bases not matched to a gene: 12. There are 17 amino acids in the CDR3, from cysteine to phenylalanine inclusive. CDR3 DNA only is kept here, 51 bases in frame from base 1. CDR1 and CDR2, per the germline V gene (reference sequence), are MNHEY and SMNVEV. Library preparation employed 5' RACE. Sequenced using an Illumina HiSeq 2000. Template switching introduced a universal primer binding site; the final cDNA contained a unique molecular identifier, enabling accurate counting of TCR cDNA molecules. First-strand cDNA for TCR alpha and beta chains was synthesized from specific primers in the conserved constant-segment region. Each cDNA library was double barcoded, with a SMART-Mk sample barcode plus Illumina barcodes, to control for contamination. TruSeq adapter sequences, together with Illumina sample barcodes, were added in two successive PCR steps. The TCR alpha and beta cDNA libraries were sequenced on the Illumina HiSeq platform using custom primers. Per the authors' processing: MiGEC processed the raw reads to extract unique molecular identifiers, while MiXCR was used to determine the CDR3 positions. For each individual, recombination models were inferred using an EM algorithm with the repgenHMM and IGoR tools. Shared clonotypes were analyzed with the tcR package in R, and sharing was normalized by the product of cloneset sizes. Out-of-frame nonproductive sequences were analyzed to study raw recombination free of thymic and clonal selection effects. TCRdb ran its own pipeline on the public reads, namely fastp trimming at Q25 and MiXCR clone calling, and kept in-frame beta chains. CDR3 protein sequences are deduplicated, and each keeps its most common genes and DNA. The V and J calls reflect TCRdb's pipeline rather than the authors' work. The sample contains 1.5 million to 2 million distinct CDR3 sequences, roughly 35% of them found a single time. The top ten clones comprise less than 0.35% of the sample.

This clonotype was detected only once. This clone's antigen is unknown. The input lacks base qualities; no much larger clone sits a single base away. All donors were healthy Caucasians. Beyond this particular receptor, the publication reports: Excess twin sharing in beta out-of-frame sequences was weaker because fewer shared sequences lowered the signal-to-noise ratio. Compared with coincidental sharing between unrelated individuals, an excess of low generation-probability sequences was observed among out-of-frame TCR alpha sequences shared between twins. Abundant cord blood beta clonotypes had fewer insertions, young adult naive repertoires showed a similar but weaker trend, and memory repertoires showed no such trend. Because the same donors could not be followed over many years, conclusions were based on cross-sectional statistical analysis. Zero-insertion analyses could be partly confounded by invariant T cells such as MAIT and iNKT, though diverse VJ usage argued against such confounding for most clonotypes. Recombination models systematically underestimated out-of-frame TCR alpha sharing in monozygotic twins but agreed with sharing between unrelated individuals.

Sequenced input: cord blood. The clonotype was recovered from a newborn girl in good health. The chain is made from TRBV27 and TRBJ2-3, with 10 middle bases fitting TRBD2. The CDR3 protein: CASSQLILAGVPDTQYF. The DNA sequence is given as TGTGCCAGCAGTCAGCTCATCCTAGCGGGAGTTCCAGATACGCAGTATTTT.